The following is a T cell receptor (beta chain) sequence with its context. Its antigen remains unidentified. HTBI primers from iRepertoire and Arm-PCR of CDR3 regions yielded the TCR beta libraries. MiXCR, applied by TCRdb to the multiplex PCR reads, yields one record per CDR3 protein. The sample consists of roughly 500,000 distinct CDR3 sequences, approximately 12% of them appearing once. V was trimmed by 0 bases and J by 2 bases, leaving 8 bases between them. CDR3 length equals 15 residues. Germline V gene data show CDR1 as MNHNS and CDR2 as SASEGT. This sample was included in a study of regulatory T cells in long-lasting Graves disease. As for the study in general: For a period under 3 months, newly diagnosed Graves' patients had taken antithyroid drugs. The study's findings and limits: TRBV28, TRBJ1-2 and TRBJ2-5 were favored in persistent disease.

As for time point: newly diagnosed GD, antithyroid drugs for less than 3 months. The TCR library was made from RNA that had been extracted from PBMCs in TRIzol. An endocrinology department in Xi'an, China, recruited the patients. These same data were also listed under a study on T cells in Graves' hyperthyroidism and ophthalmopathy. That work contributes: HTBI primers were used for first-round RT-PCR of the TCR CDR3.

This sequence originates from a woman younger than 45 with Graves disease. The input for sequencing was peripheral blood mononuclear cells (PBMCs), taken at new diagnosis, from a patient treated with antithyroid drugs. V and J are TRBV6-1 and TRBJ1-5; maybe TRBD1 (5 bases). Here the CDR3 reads CASSEAQQGNQPQHF. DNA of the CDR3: TGTGCCAGCAGTGAAGCGCAACAGGGCAATCAGCCCCAGCATTTT.